This T cell receptor beta chain comes out of a study of CD8+ T cells in alopecia areata. The CDR3 sequence is 15 residues long. Germline V gives CDR1 SGHNT, CDR2 YYREEE (reference sequence). With V trimmed by 3 bases and J by 6 bases, 7 bases remained unmatched. Following extraction, RNA underwent reverse transcription to cDNA, which served as the sequencing template. The method was immunoSEQ multiplex PCR; TCRdb's version includes in-frame clones alone and lacks a portion of them. The sample lists under 300,000 clones; around 67% were seen once. This clone was counted a single time. V is TRBV5-4 and J is TRBJ2-3; TRBD1 aligns across 10 bases. The clonotype comes from a human donor with alopecia areata. Sequenced here: CD4+ T cells sorted from blood, sampled at week 0. The CDR3 sequence is CASSYSDRGTDTQYF. CDR3 DNA: TGTGCCAGCAGCTACTCGGACAGGGGGACGGATACGCAGTATTTT.